One sample yielded the 18 T cell receptor beta chains listed below, sequenced in a study of vaccination effects on CD4 cells after COVID-19. Some clones are missing from TCRdb's copy, which holds only in-frame ones; the method was immunoSEQ multiplex PCR. The table records about 35,000 clones, approximately 78% of them present only once. For these receptors, no antigen is known. Viral peptide pools were used in the ViraFEST assay to expand antigen-specific CD4+ T cells, and sequencing came afterward. Following an approximately 11-day culture, CD4+ T cells were purified. Everyone in the study got two shots of either the BNT162b2 or mRNA-1273 vaccine. The specimen was CD4+ T cells from PBMCs cultured with HCoV-NL63 spike peptides, collected after COVID-19 vaccination. Every receptor here comes from a human donor who received a COVID-19 vaccine. Some clones in this sample may be carry-over from other donors' samples.

This clone was seen more than once but under ten times. V gene TRBV18 combines with J gene TRBJ1-1; 7 nucleotides align to TRBD1. Looked up from germline, CDR1 is KGHSH and CDR2 is LQKENI. The J segment lost 6 bases and the V segment lost 1 base, leaving 5 bases of the junction unmatched. The CDR3 runs to 14 residues. Written as DNA, the CDR3 is TGTGCCAGCTCACCACTCCGACAGGGCTCTGAAGCTTTCTTT. Protein sequence: CASSPLRQGSEAFF.

The chain combines TRBV28 with TRBJ1-2, with 12 bases identical to TRBD1. This CDR3 has 15 amino acids. Per the germline V gene, CDR1 is MDHEN and CDR2 is SYDVKM. J gave up 7 bases and V 2 bases, and 5 bases lay outside the gene matches. The CDR3 reads CASSLAGTGGGGYTF. The CDR3, as DNA: TGTGCCAGCAGTTTAGCCGGGACAGGGGGCGGTGGCTACACCTTC.

This chain uses TRBV5-8 with TRBJ1-4, with 8 nucleotides matching TRBD1. In germline, CDR1 is SGHTS, CDR2 YDEGEE. CDR3 length: 14 residues. V lost 4 bases to trimming and J lost 4 bases; unmatched junction nucleotides: 3. CDR3 in amino acids: CASSRGQVNEKLFF. DNA of the CDR3: TGTGCCAGCAGCCGGGGACAGGTTAATGAAAAACTGTTTTTT.

This clone has a single count. The chain is built from TRBV2 and TRBJ1-5; possible D gene TRBD1, 5 bases. The CDR3 sequence is 13 residues long. Trimming removed 5 bases from V and 7 bases from J, with 12 bases in between. CDR1 is SNHLY, CDR2 FYNNEI, per germline. DNA of the CDR3: TGTGCCAGCAGTCTGGACAACGGGCAGCCCCAGCATTTT. This translates into CASSLDNGQPQHF.

V is TRBV5-1 and J is TRBJ2-6; D gene uncertain. The CDR3 totals 16 residues. The germline V and J ends were trimmed by 0 bases and 0 bases, with 7 bases remaining between them. Germline values: CDR1 SGHRS, CDR2 YFSETQ. The CDR3 bases are TGCGCCAGCAGCTTGGCCGGCAACTCTGGGGCCAACGTCCTGACTTTC. Amino acid sequence: CASSLAGNSGANVLTF. The full variable domain, completed using reference TRBV5-1 and TRBJ2-6, is KAGVTQTPRYLIKTRGQQVTLSCSPISGHRSVSWYQQTPGQGLQFLFEYFSETQRNKGNFPGRFSGRQFSNSRSEMNVSTLELGDSALYLCASSLAGNSGANVLTFGAGSRLTVL.

This clone was observed a few times. This rearrangement joins TRBV9 to TRBJ1-3; 9 bases map to TRBD1. Germline V CDR1 and CDR2: SGDLS, YYNGEE. V gave up 0 bases and J gave up 2 bases; unmatched junction bases: 9. This CDR3 region has 18 residues. This CDR3 is CASSVGLPGQGTGNTIYF. For the CDR3, the DNA is TGTGCCAGCAGCGTAGGGCTACCGGGACAGGGCACTGGAAACACCATATATTTT.

The chain combines TRBV30 with TRBJ1-1, with D tentatively TRBD1 (6 bases). V lost 1 base to trimming and J lost 5 bases, with 11 bases between them. Germline V gene data show CDR1 as GTSNPN and CDR2 as SVGIG (reference sequence). There are 13 residues in the CDR3. For the CDR3, the DNA is TGTGCCTGGAGTGGGGGGGGGCGGACTGAAGCTTTCTTT. Translation gives CAWSGGGRTEAFF.

J is TRBJ2-7 and V is TRBV6-1; 10 nucleotides line up with TRBD1. Per the germline V gene, CDR1 is MNHNS and CDR2 is SASEGT. There are 15 residues in the CDR3. V shed 3 bases and J 5 bases; nucleotides not matched to a gene: 7. The CDR3 sequence: CASSDGRTGGDEQYV. CDR3 coding DNA: TGTGCCAGCAGTGACGGGAGGACAGGGGGGGACGAGCAGTACGTC.

V and J are TRBV5-1 and TRBJ1-3, with 8 bases aligning to TRBD1. CDR1 is SGHRS and CDR2 is YFSETQ in the germline V gene. This CDR3 spans 16 amino acids. The trim removed 4 bases at V and 3 bases at J, leaving 9 bases unmatched. CDR3 DNA sequence: TGCGCCAGCAGCACCCGACAGGGGAATCTTGGAAACACCATATATTTT. Translating it yields CASSTRQGNLGNTIYF.

The V and J genes are TRBV24-1 and TRBJ1-2; 7 bases map to TRBD1. V gave up 2 bases and J gave up 4 bases; unmatched junction bases: 6. There are 15 residues in the CDR3. Germline V gene sequence: CDR1 KGHDR, CDR2 SFDVKD. The DNA of the CDR3 is TGTGCCACCAGTGATTCCCGACAGGGAGGCTATGGCTACACCTTC. Its translation: CATSDSRQGGYGYTF.

The V and J genes are TRBV28 and TRBJ1-5, with D perhaps matching TRBD1 (6 bases). Germline V CDR1 and CDR2: MDHEN, SYDVKM. Trimming removed 5 bases at V and 2 bases at J, with 16 bases between. This CDR3 has 16 residues. CDR3 amino acids: CASSTFPAGGNQPQHF. CDR3 bases: TGTGCCAGCAGTACGTTCCCCGCAGGGGGCAATCAGCCCCAGCATTTT. Full variable domain (missing parts from reference TRBV28 and TRBJ1-5): DVKVTQSSRYLVKRTGEKVFLECVQDMDHENMFWYRQDPGLGLRLIYFSYDVKMKEKGDIPEGYSVSREKKERFSLILESASTNQTSMYLCASSTFPAGGNQPQHFGDGTRLSIL.

The chain combines TRBV4-3 with TRBJ1-5; D possibly corresponds to TRBD1 (6 bases). Between the trimmed V and J ends, which lost 4 bases and 6 bases, there was a span of 16 bases. This CDR3 comprises 15 residues. Per germline, CDR1 LGHNA and CDR2 YSLEER. The DNA of the CDR3 is TGCGCCAGCAGCCTGTCTGGGGGCTCGGGTCAGCCCCAGCATTTT. Translated: CASSLSGGSGQPQHF.

The chain couples TRBV5-1 to TRBJ1-1, with TRBD1 as a possible D gene (6 bases). V lost 0 bases, J lost 10 bases, and 19 bases lay in between. This CDR3 is built from 15 residues. In germline, CDR1 is SGHRS, CDR2 YFSETQ. Here the CDR3 reads CASSLEGRGRIGAFF. The CDR3 bases are TGCGCCAGCAGCTTGGAGGGCAGGGGCCGCATTGGAGCTTTCTTT.

This chain joins TRBV19 and TRBJ2-6; D gene ambiguous. CDR1 LNHDA and CDR2 SQIVND come from the germline V gene (reference sequence). V was cut by 3 bases and J by 4 bases, with 10 bases left in between. CDR3 length: 15 amino acids. CDR3 sequence reads: CASSIGLTGANVLTF. CDR3 nucleotide sequence: TGTGCCAGTAGTATTGGGTTAACCGGGGCCAACGTCCTGACTTTC.

V is TRBV7-2 and J is TRBJ2-3; 9 bases align to TRBD1. This CDR3 has 17 amino acids. The germline gives CDR1 SGHTA, CDR2 FQGNSA. V was pared by 5 bases and J by 0 bases, with 9 bases of the junction left unmatched. The CDR3 DNA reads as TGTGCCAGCAGCGTCACAGGGGGCGTTGGTAGCACAGATACGCAGTATTTT. Translating gives CASSVTGGVGSTDTQYF.

This chain links TRBV12-3 or TRBV12-4 with TRBJ1-2; unclear D gene. The V end lost 5 bases, the J end lost 2 bases, and 9 bases lay between the germline ends. This CDR3 is built from 13 residues. The CDR3 DNA sequence: TGTGCCAGCAGTACGAACGGGAACTATGGCTACACCTTC. It yields the protein CASSTNGNYGYTF.

The chain uses TRBV7-9 and TRBJ2-2; D unclear. V was trimmed by 5 bases and J by 1 base, leaving 8 bases between them. Germline lookup yields CDR1 SEHNR and CDR2 FQNEAQ (reference sequence). There are 14 residues in the CDR3. The DNA for the CDR3 is TGTGCCAGCAGCACTTTAAGGAACACCGGGGAGCTGTTTTTT. As protein: CASSTLRNTGELFF.

The chain uses TRBV7-9 and TRBJ2-3; 9 bases line up with TRBD2. Germline CDR1 SEHNR, CDR2 FQNEAQ (reference sequence). V shed 1 base, J shed 6 bases, and the junction held 8 bases outside the gene matches. The CDR3 is 16 amino acids. The CDR3 DNA reads as TGTGCCAGCAGCTTAGTTATTAGCGGGGGCTCCGATACGCAGTATTTT. Translation gives CASSLVISGGSDTQYF.